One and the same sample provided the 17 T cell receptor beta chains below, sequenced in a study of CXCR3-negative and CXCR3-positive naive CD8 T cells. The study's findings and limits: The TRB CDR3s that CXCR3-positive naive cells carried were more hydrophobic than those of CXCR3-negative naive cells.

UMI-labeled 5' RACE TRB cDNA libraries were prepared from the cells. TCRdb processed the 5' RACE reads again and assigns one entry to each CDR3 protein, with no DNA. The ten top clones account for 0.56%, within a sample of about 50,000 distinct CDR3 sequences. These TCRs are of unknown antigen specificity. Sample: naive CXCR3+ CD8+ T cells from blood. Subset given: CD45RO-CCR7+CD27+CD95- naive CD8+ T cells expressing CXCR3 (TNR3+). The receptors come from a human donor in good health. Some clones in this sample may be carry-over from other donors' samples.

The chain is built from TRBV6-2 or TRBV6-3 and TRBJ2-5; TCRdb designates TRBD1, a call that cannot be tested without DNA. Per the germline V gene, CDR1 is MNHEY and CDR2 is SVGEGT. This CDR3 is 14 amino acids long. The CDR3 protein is CASSLTGPWETQYF.

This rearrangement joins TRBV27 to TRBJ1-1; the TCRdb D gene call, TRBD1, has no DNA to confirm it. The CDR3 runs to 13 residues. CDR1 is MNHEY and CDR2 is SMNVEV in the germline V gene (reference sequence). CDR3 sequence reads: CASSFTGYTEAFF.

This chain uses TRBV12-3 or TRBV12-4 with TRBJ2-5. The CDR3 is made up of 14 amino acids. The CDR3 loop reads CASSRRHNQETQYF.

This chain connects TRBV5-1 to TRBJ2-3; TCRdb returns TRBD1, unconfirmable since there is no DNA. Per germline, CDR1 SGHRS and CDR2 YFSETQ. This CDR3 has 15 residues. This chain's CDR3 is CASSLVAGSTDTQYF. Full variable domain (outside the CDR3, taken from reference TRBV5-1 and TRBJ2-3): KAGVTQTPRYLIKTRGQQVTLSCSPISGHRSVSWYQQTPGQGLQFLFEYFSETQRNKGNFPGRFSGRQFSNSRSEMNVSTLELGDSALYLCASSLVAGSTDTQYFGPGTRLTVL.

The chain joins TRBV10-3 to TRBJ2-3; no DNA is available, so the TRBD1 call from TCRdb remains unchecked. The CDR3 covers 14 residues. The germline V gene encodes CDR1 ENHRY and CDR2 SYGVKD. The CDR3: CAIRAGVIEDTQYF.

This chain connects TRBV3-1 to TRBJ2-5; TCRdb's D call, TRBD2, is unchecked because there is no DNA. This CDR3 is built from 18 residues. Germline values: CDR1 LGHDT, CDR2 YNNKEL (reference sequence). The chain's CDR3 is CASSQAPSGEMYQETQYF.

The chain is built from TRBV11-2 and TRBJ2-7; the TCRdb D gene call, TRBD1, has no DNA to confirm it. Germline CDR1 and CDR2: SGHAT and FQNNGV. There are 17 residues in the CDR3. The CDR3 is CASSFRAWTGIPYEQYF.

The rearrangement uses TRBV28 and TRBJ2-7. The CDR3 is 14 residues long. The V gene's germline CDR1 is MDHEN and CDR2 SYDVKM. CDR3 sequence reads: CASSSRTDSYEQYF.

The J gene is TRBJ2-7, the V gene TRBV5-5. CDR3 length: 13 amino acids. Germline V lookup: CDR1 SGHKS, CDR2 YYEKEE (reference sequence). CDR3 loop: CASSLATTYEQYF.

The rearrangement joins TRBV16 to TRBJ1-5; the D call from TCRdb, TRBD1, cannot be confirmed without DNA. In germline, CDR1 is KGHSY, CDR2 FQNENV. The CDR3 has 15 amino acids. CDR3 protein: CASSQTQRQNQPQHF.

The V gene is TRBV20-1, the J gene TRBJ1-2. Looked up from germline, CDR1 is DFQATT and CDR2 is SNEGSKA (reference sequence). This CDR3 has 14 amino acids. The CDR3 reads CSPAAALNPYGYTF.

This chain's CDR3 is CASSFTAGSNYGYTF. The rearrangement joins TRBV12-3 or TRBV12-4 to TRBJ1-2. This CDR3 has 15 residues.

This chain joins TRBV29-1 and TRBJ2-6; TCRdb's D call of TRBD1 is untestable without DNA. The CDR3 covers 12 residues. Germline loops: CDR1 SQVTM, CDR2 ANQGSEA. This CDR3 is CSVVRESNVLTF.

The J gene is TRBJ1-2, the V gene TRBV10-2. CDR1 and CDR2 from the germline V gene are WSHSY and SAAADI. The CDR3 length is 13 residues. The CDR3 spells CASSDQPNYGYTF.

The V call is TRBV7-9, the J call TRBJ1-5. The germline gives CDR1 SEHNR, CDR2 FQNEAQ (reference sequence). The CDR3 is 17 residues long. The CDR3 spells CASSLSTGGTSNQPQHF.

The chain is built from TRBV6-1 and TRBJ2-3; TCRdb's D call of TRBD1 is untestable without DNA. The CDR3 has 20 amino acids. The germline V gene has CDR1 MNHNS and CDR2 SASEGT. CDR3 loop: CATLRPGTGGENPHTDTQYF.

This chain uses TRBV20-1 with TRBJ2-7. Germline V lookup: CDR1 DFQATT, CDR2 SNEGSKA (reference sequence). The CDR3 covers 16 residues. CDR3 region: CSARPDHSTYSYEQYF.